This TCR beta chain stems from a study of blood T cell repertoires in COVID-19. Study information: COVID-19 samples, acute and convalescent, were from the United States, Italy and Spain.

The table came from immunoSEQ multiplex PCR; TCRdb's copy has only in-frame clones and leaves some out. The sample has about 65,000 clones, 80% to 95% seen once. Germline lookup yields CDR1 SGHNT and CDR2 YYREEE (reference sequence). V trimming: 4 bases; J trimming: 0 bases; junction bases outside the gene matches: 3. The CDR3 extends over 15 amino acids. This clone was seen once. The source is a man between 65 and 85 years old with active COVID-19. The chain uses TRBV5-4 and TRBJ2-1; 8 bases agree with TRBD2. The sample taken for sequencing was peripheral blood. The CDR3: CASSGTSGSYNEQFF. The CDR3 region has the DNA TGTGCCAGCAGCGGAACTAGCGGCTCCTACAATGAGCAGTTCTTC.